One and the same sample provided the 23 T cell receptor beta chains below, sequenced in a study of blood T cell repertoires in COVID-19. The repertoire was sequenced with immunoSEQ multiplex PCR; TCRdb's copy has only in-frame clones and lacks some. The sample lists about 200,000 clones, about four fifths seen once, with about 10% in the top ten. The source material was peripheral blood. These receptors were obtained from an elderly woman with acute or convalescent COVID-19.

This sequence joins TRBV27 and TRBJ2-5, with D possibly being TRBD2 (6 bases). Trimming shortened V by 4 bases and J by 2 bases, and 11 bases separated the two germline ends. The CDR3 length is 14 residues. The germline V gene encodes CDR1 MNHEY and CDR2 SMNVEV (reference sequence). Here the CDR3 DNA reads TGTGCCAGCAGTTGGCGCCGGGGGCAAGAGACCCAGTACTTC. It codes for CASSWRRGQETQYF.

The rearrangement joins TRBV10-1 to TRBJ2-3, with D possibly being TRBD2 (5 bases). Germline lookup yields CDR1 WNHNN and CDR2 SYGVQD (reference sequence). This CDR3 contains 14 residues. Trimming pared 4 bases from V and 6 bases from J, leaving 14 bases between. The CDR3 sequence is CASSVRADGDTQYF. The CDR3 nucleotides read TGCGCCAGCAGTGTCAGAGCGGACGGGGATACGCAGTATTTT.

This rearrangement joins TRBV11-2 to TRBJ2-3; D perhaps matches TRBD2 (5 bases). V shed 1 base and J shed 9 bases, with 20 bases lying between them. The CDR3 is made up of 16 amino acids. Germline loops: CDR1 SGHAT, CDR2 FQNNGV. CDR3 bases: TGTGCCAGCAGCTTAGTGAGCGGATTTGGGAGCGACACGCAGTATTTT. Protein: CASSLVSGFGSDTQYF. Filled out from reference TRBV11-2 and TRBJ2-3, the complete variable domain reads EAGVAQSPRYKIIEKRQSVAFWCNPISGHATLYWYQQILGQGPKLLIQFQNNGVVDDSQLPKDRFSAERLKGVDSTLKIQPAKLEDSAVYLCASSLVSGFGSDTQYFGPGTRLTVL.

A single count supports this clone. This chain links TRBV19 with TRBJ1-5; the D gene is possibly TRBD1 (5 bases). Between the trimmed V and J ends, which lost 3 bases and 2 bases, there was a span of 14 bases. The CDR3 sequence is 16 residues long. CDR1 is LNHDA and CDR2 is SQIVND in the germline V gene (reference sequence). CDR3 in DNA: TGTGCCAGTAGTATGAGCACGACAGTCGGCAATCAGCCCCAGCATTTT. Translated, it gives CASSMSTTVGNQPQHF.

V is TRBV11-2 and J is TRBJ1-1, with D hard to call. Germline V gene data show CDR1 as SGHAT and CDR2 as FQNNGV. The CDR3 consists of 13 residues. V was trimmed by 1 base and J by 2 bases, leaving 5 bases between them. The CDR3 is CASSLGSNTEAFF. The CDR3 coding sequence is TGTGCCAGCAGCTTAGGTTCTAACACTGAAGCTTTCTTT. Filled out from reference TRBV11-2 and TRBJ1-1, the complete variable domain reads EAGVAQSPRYKIIEKRQSVAFWCNPISGHATLYWYQQILGQGPKLLIQFQNNGVVDDSQLPKDRFSAERLKGVDSTLKIQPAKLEDSAVYLCASSLGSNTEAFFGQGTRLTVV.

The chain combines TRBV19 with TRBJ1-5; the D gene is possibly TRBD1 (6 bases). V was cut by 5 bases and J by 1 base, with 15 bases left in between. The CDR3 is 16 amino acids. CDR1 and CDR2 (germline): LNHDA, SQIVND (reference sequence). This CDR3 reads CASSPRGGESNQPQHF. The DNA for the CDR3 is TGTGCCAGTAGTCCTCGAGGGGGGGAAAGCAATCAGCCCCAGCATTTT.

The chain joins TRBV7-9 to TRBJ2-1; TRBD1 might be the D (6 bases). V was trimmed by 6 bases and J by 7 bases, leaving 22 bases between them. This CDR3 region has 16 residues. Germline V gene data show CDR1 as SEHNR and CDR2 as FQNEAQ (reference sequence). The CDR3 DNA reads TGTGCCAGCAGTTATATCCGTGGCCCCACAGGGAATGAGCAGTTCTTC. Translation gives CASSYIRGPTGNEQFF.

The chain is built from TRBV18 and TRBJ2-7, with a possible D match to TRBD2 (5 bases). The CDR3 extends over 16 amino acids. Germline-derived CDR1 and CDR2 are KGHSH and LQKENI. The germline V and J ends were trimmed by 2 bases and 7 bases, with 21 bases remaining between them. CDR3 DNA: TGTGCCAGCTCACCAGAGGCGGGCCTTGCACGTATAGAGCAGTACTTC. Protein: CASSPEAGLARIEQYF.

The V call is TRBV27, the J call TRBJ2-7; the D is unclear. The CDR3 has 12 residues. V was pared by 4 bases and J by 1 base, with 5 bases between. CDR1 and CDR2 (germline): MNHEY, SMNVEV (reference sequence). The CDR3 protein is CASSSLSYEQYF. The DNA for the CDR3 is TGTGCCAGCAGTTCCTTGTCCTACGAGCAGTACTTC.

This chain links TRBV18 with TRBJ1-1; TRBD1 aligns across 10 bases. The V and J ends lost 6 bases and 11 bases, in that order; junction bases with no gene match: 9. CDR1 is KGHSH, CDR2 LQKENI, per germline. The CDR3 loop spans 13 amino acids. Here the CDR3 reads CASSLRQGAQAFF. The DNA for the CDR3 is TGTGCCAGCTCCCTAAGACAGGGGGCGCAGGCTTTCTTT. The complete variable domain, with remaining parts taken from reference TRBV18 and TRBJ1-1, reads NAGVMQNPRHLVRRRGQEARLRCSPMKGHSHVYWYRQLPEEGLKFMVYLQKENIIDESGMPKERFSAEFPKEGPSILRIQQVVRGDSAAYFCASSLRQGAQAFFGQGTRLTVV.

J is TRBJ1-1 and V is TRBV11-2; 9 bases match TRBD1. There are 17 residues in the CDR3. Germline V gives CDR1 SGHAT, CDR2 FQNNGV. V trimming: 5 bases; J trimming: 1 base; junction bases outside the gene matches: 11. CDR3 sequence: CASSPRWDREPNTEAFF. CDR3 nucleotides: TGTGCCAGCAGCCCGAGATGGGACAGGGAGCCGAACACTGAAGCTTTCTTT.

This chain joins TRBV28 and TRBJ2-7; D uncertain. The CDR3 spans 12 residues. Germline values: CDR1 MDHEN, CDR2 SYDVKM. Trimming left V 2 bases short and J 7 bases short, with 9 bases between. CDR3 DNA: TGTGCCAGCAGTTTAAATCTGGAGGAGCAGTACTTC. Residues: CASSLNLEEQYF.

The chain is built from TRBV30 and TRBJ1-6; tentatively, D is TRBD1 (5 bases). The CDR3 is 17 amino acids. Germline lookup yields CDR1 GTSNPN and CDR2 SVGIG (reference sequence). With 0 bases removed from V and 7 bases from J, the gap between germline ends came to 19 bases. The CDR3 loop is CAWSVSGPGTLNSPLHF. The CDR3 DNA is TGTGCCTGGAGTGTTTCAGGGCCGGGGACTCTCAATTCACCCCTCCACTTT.

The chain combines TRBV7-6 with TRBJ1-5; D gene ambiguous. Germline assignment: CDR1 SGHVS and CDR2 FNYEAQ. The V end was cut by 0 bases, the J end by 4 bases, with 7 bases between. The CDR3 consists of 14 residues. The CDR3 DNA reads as TGTGCCAGCAGCTTAGCAGGAGGAAATCAGCCCCAGCATTTT. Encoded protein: CASSLAGGNQPQHF.

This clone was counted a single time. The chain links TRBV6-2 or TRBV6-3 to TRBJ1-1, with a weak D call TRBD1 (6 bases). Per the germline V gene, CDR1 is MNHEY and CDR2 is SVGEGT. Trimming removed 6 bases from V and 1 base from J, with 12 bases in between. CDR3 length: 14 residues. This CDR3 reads CASSSQGGNTEAFF. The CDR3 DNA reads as TGTGCCAGCAGCTCACAGGGTGGGAACACTGAAGCTTTCTTT.

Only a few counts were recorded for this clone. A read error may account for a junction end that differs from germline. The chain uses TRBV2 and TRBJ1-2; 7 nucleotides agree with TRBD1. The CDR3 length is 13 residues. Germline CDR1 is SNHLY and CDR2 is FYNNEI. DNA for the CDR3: TGTGCCAGAAGTGAAAAGACAGGGATTGGCTACACCTTC. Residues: CARSEKTGIGYTF.

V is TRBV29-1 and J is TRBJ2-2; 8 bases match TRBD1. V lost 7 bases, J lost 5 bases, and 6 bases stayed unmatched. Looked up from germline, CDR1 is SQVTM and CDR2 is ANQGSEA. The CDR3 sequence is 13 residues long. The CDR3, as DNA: TGCAGCGCCTACCGACAGGGGACCGGGGAGCTGTTTTTT. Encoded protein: CSAYRQGTGELFF.

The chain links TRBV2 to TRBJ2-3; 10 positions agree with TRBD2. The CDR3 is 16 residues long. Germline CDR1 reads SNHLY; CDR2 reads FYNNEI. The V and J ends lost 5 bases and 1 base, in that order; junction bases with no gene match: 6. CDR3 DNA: TGTGCCAGCAGTATCGGGACTAGCGCGGGCACAGATACGCAGTATTTT. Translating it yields CASSIGTSAGTDTQYF.

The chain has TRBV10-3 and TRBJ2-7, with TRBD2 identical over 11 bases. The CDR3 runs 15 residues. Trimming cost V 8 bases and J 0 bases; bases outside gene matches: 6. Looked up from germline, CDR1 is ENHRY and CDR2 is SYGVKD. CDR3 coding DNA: TGTGCCATCGGAGGGACTAGCGGCTACTCCTACGAGCAGTACTTC. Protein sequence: CAIGGTSGYSYEQYF.

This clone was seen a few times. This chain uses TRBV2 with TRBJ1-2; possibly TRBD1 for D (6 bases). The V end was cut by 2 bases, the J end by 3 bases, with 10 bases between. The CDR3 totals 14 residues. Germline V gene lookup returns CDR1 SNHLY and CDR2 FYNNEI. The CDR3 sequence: CASSETDSDYGYTF. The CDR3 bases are TGTGCCAGCAGTGAAACGGACAGCGACTATGGCTACACCTTC.

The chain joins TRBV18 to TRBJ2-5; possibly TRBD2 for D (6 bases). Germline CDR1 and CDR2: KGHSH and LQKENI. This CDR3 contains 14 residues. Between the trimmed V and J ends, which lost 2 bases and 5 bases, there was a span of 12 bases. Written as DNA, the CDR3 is TGTGCCAGCTCACCAGGACTACCCCTGGAGACCCAGTACTTC. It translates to CASSPGLPLETQYF.

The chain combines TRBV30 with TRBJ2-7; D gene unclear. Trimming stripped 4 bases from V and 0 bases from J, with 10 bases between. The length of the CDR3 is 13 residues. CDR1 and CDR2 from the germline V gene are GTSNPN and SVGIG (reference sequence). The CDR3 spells CAWKLRNSYEQYF. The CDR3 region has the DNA TGTGCCTGGAAACTAAGAAACTCCTACGAGCAGTACTTC.

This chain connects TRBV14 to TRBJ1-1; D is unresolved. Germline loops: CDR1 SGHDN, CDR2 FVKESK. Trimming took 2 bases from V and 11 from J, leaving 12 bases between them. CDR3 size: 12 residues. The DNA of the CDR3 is TGTGCCAGCAGCCAAACTAATAATAACGCTTTCTTT. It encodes CASSQTNNNAFF.